This TCR beta chain was obtained from a study of shared clonotypes between healthy human individuals. Study findings and constraints: Generation probabilities were higher for clonotypes shared across all four sorted-subset donors than for unshared ones.

At the deep level, the assay was run. Measured with immunoSEQ multiplex PCR; TCRdb has only the in-frame clones, and not every one. The sample shows over a million clones, about 75% of them seen only once. This clone was observed at least ten times. The target antigen is unknown. A junction end diverges from the germline sequence, so it may reflect a read error. The sequenced sample consisted of memory CD4+ T cells sorted from blood. Stated subset: CD45RA-negative fraction. The clonotype comes from a man aged 18-30 years in good health.

In DNA, the CDR3 is TGTGCTAGCAGCTTAGCGCCGAATTCCCGGGAGACCCAGTACTTC. It codes for CASSLAPNSRETQYF. J is TRBJ2-5 and V is TRBV7-7; a possible D gene is TRBD2 (5 bases). CDR3 length equals 15 residues. Germline V gene data show CDR1 as SSHAT and CDR2 as FNYEAQ (reference sequence).